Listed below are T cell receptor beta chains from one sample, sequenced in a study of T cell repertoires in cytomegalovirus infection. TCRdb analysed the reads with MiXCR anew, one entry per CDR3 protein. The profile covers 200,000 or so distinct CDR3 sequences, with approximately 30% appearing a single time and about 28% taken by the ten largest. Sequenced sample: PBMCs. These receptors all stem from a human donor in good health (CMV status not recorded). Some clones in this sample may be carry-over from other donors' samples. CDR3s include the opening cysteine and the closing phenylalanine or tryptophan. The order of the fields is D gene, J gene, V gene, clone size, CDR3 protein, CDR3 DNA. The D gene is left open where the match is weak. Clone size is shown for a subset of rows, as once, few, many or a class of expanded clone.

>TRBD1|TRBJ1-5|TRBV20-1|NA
CSARDHRTGGQPQHF
TGCAGTGCTAGAGATCATCGGACAGGGGGTCAGCCCCAGCATTTT
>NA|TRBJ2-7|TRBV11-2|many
CASSLMGYEQYF
TGTGCCAGCAGCTTAATGGGGTACGAGCAGTACTTC
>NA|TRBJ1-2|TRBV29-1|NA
CSVEGVGRGNYGYTF
TGCAGCGTTGAAGGCGTAGGGCGGGGTAACTATGGCTACACCTTC
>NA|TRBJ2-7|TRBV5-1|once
CASSLVRRGSSYEQYF
TGCGCCAGCAGCTTGGTACGACGGGGGTCCTCCTACGAGCAGTACTTC
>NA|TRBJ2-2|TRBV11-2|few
CASSLIPPPNTGELFF
TGTGCCAGCAGCTTAATCCCTCCTCCTAACACCGGGGAGCTGTTTTTT
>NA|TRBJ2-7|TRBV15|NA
CATSRAGDRLGAEQYF
TGTGCCACCAGCAGAGCGGGTGACCGCCTAGGAGCCGAGCAGTACTTC
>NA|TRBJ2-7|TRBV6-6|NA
CASSYYGARDEQYF
TGTGCCAGCAGTTACTACGGGGCAAGGGACGAGCAGTACTTC
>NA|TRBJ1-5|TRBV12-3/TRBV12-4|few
CASSSQGQPQHF
TGTGCCAGCAGTTCCCAGGGGCAGCCCCAGCATTTT
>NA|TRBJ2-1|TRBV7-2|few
CASGPVRGLMNEQFF
TGTGCCAGCGGACCAGTACGGGGGCTTATGAATGAGCAGTTCTTC
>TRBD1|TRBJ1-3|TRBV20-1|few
CSASRDSGNTIYF
TGCAGTGCTAGCCGGGACAGCGGAAACACCATATATTTT
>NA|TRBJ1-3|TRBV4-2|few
CASSQEGARYIYF
TGTGCCAGCAGCCAAGAAGGGGCCAGGTACATATATTTT
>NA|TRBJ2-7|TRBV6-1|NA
CASRRLSYEQYF
TGTGCCAGCAGACGACTGTCCTACGAGCAGTACTTC
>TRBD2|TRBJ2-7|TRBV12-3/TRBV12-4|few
CASSLRSKGLADGEQYF
TGTGCCAGCAGTTTAAGAAGTAAGGGACTAGCGGATGGCGAGCAGTACTTC
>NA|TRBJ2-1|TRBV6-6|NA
CASSAGSYNEQFF
TGTGCCAGCAGCGCGGGGTCCTACAATGAGCAGTTCTTC
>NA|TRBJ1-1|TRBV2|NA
CASSRSGVGTEAFF
TGTGCCAGCAGTAGAAGTGGTGTGGGAACTGAAGCTTTCTTT
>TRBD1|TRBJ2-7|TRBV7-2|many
CASSLASDRGIHEQYF
TGTGCCAGCAGCTTAGCTTCGGACAGGGGGATCCACGAGCAGTACTTC
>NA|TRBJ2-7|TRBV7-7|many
CASSPRGARAHEQYF
TGTGCTAGCAGCCCCCGGGGAGCCCGGGCCCACGAGCAGTACTTC
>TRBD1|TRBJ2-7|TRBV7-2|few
CASSPDRAVSYEQYF
TGTGCCAGCAGCCCGGACAGGGCAGTGTCCTACGAGCAGTACTTC
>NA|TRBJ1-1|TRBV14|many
CASSQEGLVMNTEAFF
TGTGCCAGCAGCCAAGAAGGGTTGGTAATGAACACTGAAGCTTTCTTT
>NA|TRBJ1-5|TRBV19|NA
CATRSLGNQPQHF
TGTGCCACCCGTTCGTTGGGCAATCAGCCCCAGCATTTT
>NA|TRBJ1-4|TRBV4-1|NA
CASSQDSGTPEKLFF
TGCGCCAGCAGCCAAGATTCAGGGACACCTGAAAAACTGTTTTTT
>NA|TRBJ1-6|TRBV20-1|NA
CSARFRAFSYNSPLHF
TGCAGTGCTAGGTTTCGGGCTTTCTCCTATAATTCACCCCTCCACTTT
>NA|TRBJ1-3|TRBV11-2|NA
CASSFGSSGNTIYF
TGTGCCAGCAGCTTCGGTAGCTCTGGAAACACCATATATTTT
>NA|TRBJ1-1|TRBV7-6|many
CASSLSLLKQNTEAFF
TGTGCCAGCAGCTTAAGCCTCCTAAAGCAGAACACTGAAGCTTTCTTT
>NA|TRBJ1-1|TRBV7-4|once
CASSFTGRSAEAFF
TGTGCCAGCAGCTTTACAGGGAGAAGCGCTGAAGCTTTCTTT
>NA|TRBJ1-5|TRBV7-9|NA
CASSLLDSNQPQHF
TGTGCCAGCAGCTTATTGGATAGCAATCAGCCCCAGCATTTT
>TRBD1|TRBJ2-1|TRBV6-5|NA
CASSYSDRAPYNEQFF
TGTGCCAGCAGTTACTCGGACAGGGCGCCCTACAATGAGCAGTTCTTC
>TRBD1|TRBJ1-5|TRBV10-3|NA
CAISLDRAQPQHF
TGTGCCATCAGTCTCGACAGGGCCCAGCCCCAGCATTTT
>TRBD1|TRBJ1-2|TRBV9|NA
CASSTRQGEGYTF
TGTGCCAGCAGCACCCGACAGGGCGAGGGCTACACCTTC
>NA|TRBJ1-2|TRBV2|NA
CASSDGRFGGYTF
TGTGCCAGCAGTGATGGCAGGTTTGGTGGCTACACCTTC
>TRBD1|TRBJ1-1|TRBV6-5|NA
CASRPTSGTGGTEAFF
TGTGCCAGCAGACCCACATCCGGGACAGGCGGCACTGAAGCTTTCTTT
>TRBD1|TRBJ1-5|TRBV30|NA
CAWSWTGQNQPQHF
TGTGCCTGGAGTTGGACAGGGCAGAATCAGCCCCAGCATTTT
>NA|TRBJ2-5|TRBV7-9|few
CASSGVWETQYF
TGTGCCAGCAGCGGGGTGTGGGAGACCCAGTACTTC
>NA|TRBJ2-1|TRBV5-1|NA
CASSLGGGAGRNEQFF
TGCGCCAGCAGCTTGGGAGGGGGCGCCGGGAGGAATGAGCAGTTCTTC
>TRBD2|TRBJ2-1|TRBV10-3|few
CAISGSSGEDEQFF
TGTGCCATCAGTGGTTCTAGCGGGGAGGATGAGCAGTTCTTC
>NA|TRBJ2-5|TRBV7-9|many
CASSRSGGETQYF
TGTGCCAGCAGCCGGTCAGGGGGGGAGACCCAGTACTTC
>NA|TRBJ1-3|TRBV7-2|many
CASSLGGTTGNTIYF
TGTGCCAGCAGCTTAGGGGGGACAACTGGAAACACCATATATTTT
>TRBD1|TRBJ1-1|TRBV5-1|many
CASNLQGMNTEAFF
TGCGCCAGCAACCTACAGGGGATGAACACTGAAGCTTTCTTT
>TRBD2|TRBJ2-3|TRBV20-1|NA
CSASHTGTSGTDTQYF
TGCAGTGCTAGCCATACCGGGACTAGCGGCACAGATACGCAGTATTTT
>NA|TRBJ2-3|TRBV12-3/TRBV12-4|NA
CASSLVQGNGDTQYF
TGTGCCAGCAGTTTGGTCCAGGGGAATGGAGATACGCAGTATTTT
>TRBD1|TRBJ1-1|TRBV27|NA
CASSFVYGDSPNTEAFF
TGTGCCAGCAGTTTTGTATATGGGGACAGCCCAAACACTGAAGCTTTCTTT
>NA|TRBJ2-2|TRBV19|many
CASSIGGGHNTGELFF
TGTGCCAGTAGTATAGGAGGGGGACACAACACCGGGGAGCTGTTTTTT
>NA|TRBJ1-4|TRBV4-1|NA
CASSQGMTSYNEKLFF
TGCGCCAGCAGCCAAGGAATGACAAGCTATAATGAAAAACTGTTTTTT
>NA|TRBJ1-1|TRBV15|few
CATSRARNTEAFF
TGTGCCACCTCAAGGGCGCGGAACACTGAAGCTTTCTTT
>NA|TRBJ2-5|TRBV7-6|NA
CASGETLQETQYF
TGTGCCAGCGGCGAGACACTTCAAGAGACCCAGTACTTC
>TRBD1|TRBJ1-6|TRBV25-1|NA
CASSTTQGTPLHF
TGTGCCAGCAGTACTACACAGGGGACACCCCTCCACTTT
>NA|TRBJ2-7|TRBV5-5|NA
CASSLDARETYEQYF
TGTGCCAGCAGCTTGGATGCACGTGAAACCTACGAGCAGTACTTC
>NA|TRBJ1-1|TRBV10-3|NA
CAISPDMGEAFF
TGTGCCATCAGTCCGGACATGGGTGAAGCTTTCTTT
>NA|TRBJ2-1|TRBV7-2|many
CASSLGAGPYNEQFF
TGTGCCAGCAGCTTAGGGGCAGGTCCCTACAATGAGCAGTTCTTC
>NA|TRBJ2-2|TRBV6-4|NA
CASRGTPETGELFF
TGTGCCAGCCGAGGGACCCCAGAGACCGGGGAGCTGTTTTTT
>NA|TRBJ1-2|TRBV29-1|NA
CSVMGSNGYTF
TGCAGCGTTATGGGGTCGAATGGCTACACCTTC
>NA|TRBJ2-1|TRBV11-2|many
CASSLGPNNEQFF
TGTGCCAGCAGCTTAGGGCCTAACAATGAGCAGTTCTTC
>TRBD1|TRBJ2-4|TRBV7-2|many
CASSFDRARDIQYF
TGTGCCAGCAGCTTCGACAGGGCTAGAGACATTCAGTACTTC
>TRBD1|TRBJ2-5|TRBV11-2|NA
CASSLGTGVAEETQYF
TGTGCCAGCAGCTTGGGCACAGGGGTAGCTGAAGAGACCCAGTACTTC